What follows are 22 T cell receptor beta chains derived from one specimen sequenced in a study of identical twins. TCRdb re-analysed the 5' RACE reads in MiXCR, keeping a single row per CDR3 protein. Of 350,000 to 500,000 distinct CDR3 sequences listed, about 18% were seen once; the top ten hold more than 10%. Sequencing input: naive T cells sorted from blood. Every receptor here comes from a man aged 45-65 years in good health.

V is TRBV3-1 and J is TRBJ2-3, with a possible D match to TRBD1 (6 bases). Between the trimmed V and J ends, which lost 1 base and 5 bases, there was a span of 22 bases. The CDR3 has 18 amino acids. CDR1 and CDR2 (germline): LGHDT, YNNKEL (reference sequence). The CDR3 reads CASSQVIPAGELGDTQYF. CDR3 sequence (DNA): TGTGCCAGCAGCCAAGTAATTCCGGCAGGGGAGTTGGGAGATACGCAGTATTTT.

Only a few counts were recorded for this clonotype. V is TRBV29-1 and J is TRBJ2-2, with 16 bases identical to TRBD2. This CDR3 has 16 residues. V was clipped by 8 bases and J by 2 bases; unmatched bases: 5. The V gene's germline CDR1 is SQVTM and CDR2 ANQGSEA. This CDR3 is CSFGTSGRGNTGELFF. The DNA for the CDR3 is TGCAGCTTCGGGACTAGCGGGAGGGGTAACACCGGGGAGCTGTTTTTT.

This clonotype was counted many times. The chain couples TRBV27 to TRBJ1-6, with D maybe TRBD1 (6 bases). The CDR3 has 15 amino acids. The V end lost 2 bases, the J end lost 8 bases, and 13 bases lay between the germline ends. Germline CDR1 reads MNHEY; CDR2 reads SMNVEV (reference sequence). CDR3 bases: TGTGCCAGCAGTTTAGAAGGGCAGGGGTATTCACCCCTCCACTTT. Protein product: CASSLEGQGYSPLHF.

The gene calls are TRBV7-6 and TRBJ2-5; no firm D call. The V gene's germline CDR1 is SGHVS and CDR2 FNYEAQ. The V end lost 2 bases, the J end lost 2 bases, and 9 bases lay between the germline ends. This CDR3 contains 14 residues. For the CDR3, the DNA is TGTGCCAGCAGCTTAAGGGCAGTACAAGAGACCCAGTACTTC. It codes for CASSLRAVQETQYF.

Only a few counts were recorded for this clonotype. The genes are TRBV6-5 and TRBJ2-3; D gene unclear. This CDR3 contains 16 residues. The V end was cut by 0 bases, the J end by 0 bases, with 10 bases between. The germline V gene encodes CDR1 MNHEY and CDR2 SVGAGI. The CDR3 region is CASSYSQVASTDTQYF. The CDR3 DNA is TGTGCCAGCAGTTACTCCCAAGTAGCTAGCACAGATACGCAGTATTTT.

This clonotype was found many times. This chain connects TRBV4-2 to TRBJ2-7, with D unclear. CDR1 is LGHNA and CDR2 is YNFKEQ in the germline V gene. The CDR3 sequence is 13 residues long. V was trimmed by 0 bases and J by 3 bases, leaving 6 bases between them. The CDR3 loop reads CASSQERGYEQYF. CDR3 nucleotide sequence: TGTGCCAGCAGCCAAGAACGAGGCTACGAGCAGTACTTC.

The gene calls are TRBV12-3 or TRBV12-4 and TRBJ2-1; 10 bases match TRBD2. Germline trimming cut 4 bases from V and 8 bases from J; bases unmatched to any gene: 8. CDR3 length equals 15 residues. The CDR3 bases are TGTGCCAGCAGTTCTTGGGTAGCGGGGGGCGATGAGCAGTTCTTC. Translating it yields CASSSWVAGGDEQFF.

The rearrangement links TRBV15 to TRBJ2-7; tentative D call: TRBD2 (6 bases). The CDR3 has 14 residues. Germline V gives CDR1 LNHNV, CDR2 YYDKDF (reference sequence). The V end was cut by 5 bases, the J end by 3 bases, with 14 bases between. The CDR3 bases are TGTGCCACCAGCGGCCCTGGGGGGATCTACGAGCAGTACTTC. It yields the protein CATSGPGGIYEQYF.

This rearrangement joins TRBV12-3 or TRBV12-4 to TRBJ2-2; TRBD1 or TRBD2 may be the D gene (5 bases each). The CDR3 contains 16 residues. Trimming shortened V by 8 bases and J by 6 bases, and 22 bases separated the two germline ends. CDR3 loop: CASCPPGTIGAGELFF. Here the CDR3 DNA reads TGTGCCAGCTGCCCGCCCGGGACGATAGGCGCCGGGGAGCTGTTTTTT.

This clonotype was counted a few times. The chain couples TRBV5-1 to TRBJ2-5, with 9 positions matching TRBD2. With 4 bases clipped from V and 3 bases from J, the junction kept 4 bases outside the gene matches. The CDR3 has 14 amino acids. Germline assignment: CDR1 SGHRS and CDR2 YFSETQ. The CDR3, as DNA: TGCGCCAGCAGCCGCGGGGGGGCTGAAGAGACCCAGTACTTC. Amino acids: CASSRGGAEETQYF.

The V gene is TRBV6-2 or TRBV6-3, the J gene TRBJ2-7; D could derive from TRBD1 or TRBD2 (6 bases each). From germline, CDR1 is MNHEY and CDR2 SVGEGT. CDR3 length: 16 amino acids. V lost 4 bases to trimming and J lost 3 bases, with 19 bases between them. CDR3 loop: CASSWTPGGPVYEQYF. In DNA, the CDR3 is TGTGCCAGCAGTTGGACCCCCGGGGGCCCTGTCTACGAGCAGTACTTC.

The rearrangement links TRBV24-1 to TRBJ2-1; D gene ambiguous. The CDR3 covers 13 residues. V shed 1 base and J shed 4 bases, with 4 bases lying between them. Germline V CDR1 and CDR2: KGHDR, SFDVKD. Here the CDR3 reads CATSDFGYNEQFF. The CDR3 DNA sequence: TGTGCCACCAGTGATTTTGGGTACAATGAGCAGTTCTTC.

This chain links TRBV15 with TRBJ1-2; the D gene is possibly TRBD1 (6 bases). The V and J ends lost 1 base and 3 bases respectively, with 9 bases between them. Per germline, CDR1 LNHNV and CDR2 YYDKDF (reference sequence). The CDR3 is 14 amino acids. The CDR3 DNA is TGTGCCACCAGCAGAGTACAGGGATACTATGGCTACACCTTC. Translated, it gives CATSRVQGYYGYTF.

The chain joins TRBV12-3 or TRBV12-4 to TRBJ1-2; TRBD1 matches 8 bases. CDR3 length: 14 residues. The J segment lost 4 bases and the V segment lost 5 bases, leaving 6 bases of the junction unmatched. CDR3 bases: TGTGCCAGCAGTACAGGGACAGGTGCCTATGGCTACACCTTC. Protein sequence: CASSTGTGAYGYTF.

Only a few counts were recorded for this clonotype. CDR3 protein: CASNLGTAYNEQFF. CDR3 DNA sequence: TGTGCCAGCAACCTCGGGACAGCCTACAATGAGCAGTTCTTC. This rearrangement joins TRBV5-5 to TRBJ2-1; TRBD1 matches 7 bases. The germline gives CDR1 SGHKS, CDR2 YYEKEE (reference sequence). V shed 6 bases, J shed 2 bases, and the junction held 5 bases outside the gene matches. This CDR3 has 14 residues.

CDR3 bases: TGTGCCAGCAGCCCTCACCCCCTCCAAGAGACCCAGTACTTC. As protein: CASSPHPLQETQYF. This sequence joins TRBV3-1 and TRBJ2-5; D is uncertain. Germline values: CDR1 LGHDT, CDR2 YNNKEL (reference sequence). This CDR3 is built from 14 residues. V was pared by 4 bases and J by 1 base, with 10 bases between.

The gene calls are TRBV5-6 and TRBJ1-2, with a possible D match to TRBD1 (5 bases). The CDR3 has 15 amino acids. Germline V lookup: CDR1 SGHDT, CDR2 YYEEEE. V lost 4 bases to trimming and J lost 3 bases, with 16 bases between them. In DNA, the CDR3 is TGTGCCAGCAGCCCCGACGGGCAGGGAGACTATGGCTACACCTTC. It codes for CASSPDGQGDYGYTF.

This clonotype was counted at least ten times. The rearrangement links TRBV6-7 to TRBJ2-3; D is perhaps TRBD2 (6 bases). TRBV6-7 is recorded as an ORF, its role being uncertain. Deletions cut 4 bases from V and 1 base from J, with 15 bases between. This CDR3 contains 16 residues. Here the CDR3 reads CASSSPRRGGTDTQYF. The CDR3, as DNA: TGTGCCAGCAGTTCCCCTCGGCGGGGTGGCACAGATACGCAGTATTTT.

This chain links TRBV7-2 with TRBJ2-7; 8 nucleotides line up with TRBD1. The CDR3 contains 14 residues. Germline V gene lookup returns CDR1 SGHTA and CDR2 FQGNSA. V trimming: 5 bases; J trimming: 7 bases; junction bases outside the gene matches: 10. The CDR3 loop reads CASSRGVRDREQYF. As DNA, the CDR3 is TGTGCCAGCAGCCGAGGAGTCCGGGACAGGGAGCAGTACTTC.

There are many counts of this clonotype. The chain is built from TRBV5-1 and TRBJ2-5, with D unclear. Germline CDR1 reads SGHRS; CDR2 reads YFSETQ. Trimming cost V 4 bases and J 10 bases, with 8 bases left between them. The CDR3 totals 10 residues. As DNA, the CDR3 is TGCGCCAGCAGCCCCTGGGTCCAGTACTTC. It translates to CASSPWVQYF.

This clonotype was seen at least ten times. The chain combines TRBV28 with TRBJ2-3; D possibly corresponds to TRBD1 (6 bases). This CDR3 has 14 amino acids. Deletions cut 3 bases from V and 4 bases from J, with 11 bases between. From germline, CDR1 is MDHEN and CDR2 SYDVKM. Here the CDR3 DNA reads TGTGCCAGCAGTTTCACAGGGATGTCAGATACGCAGTATTTT. Translation gives CASSFTGMSDTQYF.

The chain combines TRBV30 with TRBJ1-1, with D possibly matching TRBD1 (6 bases). Trimming took off 0 bases at V and 8 bases at J, with 7 bases between the two ends. Germline loops: CDR1 GTSNPN, CDR2 SVGIG (reference sequence). The CDR3 runs to 11 residues. CDR3 nucleotide sequence: TGTGCCTGGAGTGTAGACAGGGAAGCTTTCTTT. Its translation is CAWSVDREAFF.